This paragraph reports one TCR beta chain. Its antigen is still unknown. Qualities for individual bases were not recorded, and no much larger clone is one base off. The germline V gene (reference sequence) provides CDR1 SGHKS and CDR2 YYEKEE. The CDR3 has 14 amino acids, counting the end cysteine and phenylalanine. Left in the record is the CDR3 DNA by itself, 42 bases read in frame from the first base. V loses 0 bases, J loses 2 bases, and the germline ends lie 8 bases apart. The data stem from a study of blood T cell repertoires in COVID-19 (dated by TCRdb to 2018 to 2020). Turning to the overall study: The collaborator samples originated in the United States, Italy and Spain and spanned the acute and convalescent phases of COVID-19. The prospective study material was composed of cDNA or gDNA derived from T cells, B-cell-depleted T cells, or PBMCs. Subjects who had been exposed to COVID-19, were actively infected with it, or had recovered from it provided the deeply sampled blood TCRbeta repertoires that made up the dataset. A freely available public database, intended as a resource for researchers studying the immune response to SARS-CoV-2, is where the repertoires were released. The samples were drawn from the first 160 participants of the ongoing ImmuneRACE study and from 1,200 or so subjects provided by 6 global collaborators. Sample metadata almost always included a de-identified subject ID, COVID-19 status, age in years and sex. Where HLA class I and class II types were available, the types were taken from metadata supplied by the sample provider, not from assay-based typing.

The paper's findings and limits, for the study overall: Clinical and demographic metadata were provided uncurated, with the amount varying by source and participant.

The immunoSEQ Assay, a bias-controlled multiplex PCR, was used to amplify TCRbeta CDR3 regions from genomic DNA. For the original study's pipeline: The number of nucleated cells in each sample was estimated by amplification of reference gene primers within the assay. Sequence reads were collapsed and filtered to measure the absolute abundance of every unique TCRbeta CDR3 rearrangement. For each sample, productive Simpson clonality was calculated as the square root of Simpson's diversity index across productive rearrangements. TCRdb obtained this table from immuneACCESS and retained in-frame rearrangements with V and J assigned. These tables miss some clones; where compared with another copy, unresolved V genes account for less than half of the shortfall, and the remainder is unexplained. That table furnishes V, J and clone size, whereas the DNA furnished D and trimming. The sample table contains about 180,000 clones; only one count was recorded for around 87% of them. The ten largest clonotypes hold about 2.7% of the sample.

Whole blood was collected in K2EDTA tubes by collaborating institutions according to the institutions' own protocols. For TCRbeta analysis, collaborators shipped samples in one of three forms: frozen whole blood, isolated PBMCs, or DNA extracted from either of those sample types. The chain is made from TRBV5-5 and TRBJ2-5, with the D gene call left open. Sequenced material: peripheral blood. The source is a man aged 40-49 years with active or convalescent COVID-19. The CDR3 region reads CASSLERSQETQYF. In nucleotide form, the sequence is TGTGCCAGCAGCTTGGAAAGGAGTCAAGAGACCCAGTACTTC.